One sample yielded the 27 T cell receptor beta chains listed below, sequenced in a study of shared clonotypes between healthy human individuals. The assay was immunoSEQ multiplex PCR, and TCRdb's table has in-frame clones only and misses some. This sample has about half a million clones, with over 70% found just once. Sequences were obtained from PBMCs. Every receptor here comes from a woman aged 40 to 55 in good health. Some clones in this sample may be carry-over from other donors' samples.

This clone was seen ten or more times. Other DNA sequences from this sample encode an identical CDR3 as well. The J gene is TRBJ1-1, the V gene TRBV4-3; D not resolved. The CDR3 spans 14 residues. Deletions cut 2 bases from V and 4 bases from J, with 11 bases between. Germline CDR1 is LGHNA and CDR2 is YSLEER. As DNA, the CDR3 is TGCGCCAGCAGCCAACGTACGTCGAGCACTGAAGCTTTCTTT. It translates to CASSQRTSSTEAFF.

The chain couples TRBV7-9 to TRBJ1-1; maybe TRBD1 (6 bases). The CDR3 runs to 11 residues. CDR1 and CDR2 from the germline V gene are SEHNR and FQNEAQ (reference sequence). Trimming cost V 9 bases and J 3 bases, with 8 bases left between them. The CDR3 loop reads CASYRDTEAFF. CDR3 coding DNA: TGTGCCAGTTACAGGGACACTGAAGCTTTCTTT.

A single count supports this clone. V gene TRBV18 combines with J gene TRBJ1-2; D unclear. V lost 2 bases and J 4 bases, leaving 17 bases between the germline ends. Germline-derived CDR1 and CDR2 are KGHSH and LQKENI. This CDR3 is 16 amino acids long. The CDR3 DNA follows: TGTGCCAGCTCACCAAATAAAGGGTCGTTTAGCTATGGCTACACCTTC. Protein: CASSPNKGSFSYGYTF.

CDR3 loop: CASSSRDRGLNTEAFF. The DNA of the CDR3 is TGTGCCAGCAGCTCCCGGGACAGGGGGCTGAACACTGAAGCTTTCTTT. This chain links TRBV7-9 with TRBJ1-1; TRBD1 aligns across 12 bases. This CDR3 spans 16 amino acids. Germline loops: CDR1 SEHNR, CDR2 FQNEAQ (reference sequence). After removal of 4 bases from V and 0 bases from J, the junction contained 3 bases not matched to a gene.

The chain couples TRBV2 to TRBJ2-3; 8 nucleotides match TRBD2. This CDR3 contains 15 residues. Trimming took 7 bases from V and 0 from J; bases not matched to a gene: 6. Germline loops: CDR1 SNHLY, CDR2 FYNNEI. Here the CDR3 reads CASNSGILSTDTQYF. As DNA, the CDR3 is TGTGCCAGCAATAGCGGGATCCTTAGCACAGATACGCAGTATTTT.

Points on this clone: A far larger clone is one nucleotide away, so this likely arose from a read error. This rearrangement joins TRBV28 to TRBJ1-2; a weak D match, TRBD1 (6 bases). The V gene's germline CDR1 is MDHEN and CDR2 SYDVKM. The CDR3 spans 13 residues. V gave up 5 bases and J gave up 4 bases, with 11 bases separating them. The CDR3 coding sequence is TGTGCCAGCAGTCCGGACAGCCTCTATGGCTACACCTTC. Amino acids: CASSPDSLYGYTF.

The chain carries TRBV28 and TRBJ2-7, with 9 positions matching TRBD1. V was pared by 6 bases and J by 9 bases, with 6 bases of the junction left unmatched. This CDR3 is 12 amino acids long. From germline, CDR1 is MDHEN and CDR2 SYDVKM. CDR3 nucleotide sequence: TGTGCCAGCAGATACGGACAGGGGCCGCAGTACTTC. Its translation is CASRYGQGPQYF.

J is TRBJ1-1 and V is TRBV19; D not resolved. V shed 8 bases and J shed 1 base, with 11 bases lying between them. This CDR3 has 13 amino acids. The germline gives CDR1 LNHDA, CDR2 SQIVND (reference sequence). The CDR3 DNA sequence: TGTGCCAGTGGCACAGCGTCGAACACTGAAGCTTTCTTT. Translated: CASGTASNTEAFF.

This rearrangement joins TRBV5-1 to TRBJ2-1, with 12 bases that match TRBD2. The V gene's germline CDR1 is SGHRS and CDR2 YFSETQ. The trim removed 0 bases at V and 3 bases at J, leaving 7 bases unmatched. CDR3 length: 18 residues. Here the CDR3 DNA reads TGCGCCAGCAGCTTGGGACTAGCGGGAGTAGGGTACTACAATGAGCAGTTCTTC. Its protein product is CASSLGLAGVGYYNEQFF.

A remark on this clone: A read error is the likely source, as a far larger clone sits one nucleotide away. The chain has TRBV30 and TRBJ1-2; D unresolved. The CDR3 has 13 residues. Germline CDR1 GTSNPN, CDR2 SVGIG (reference sequence). CDR3 sequence (DNA): TGTGCCTGTAGTGTTCACAGAACCTATGGCTACACCTTC. This encodes CACSVHRTYGYTF.

Within the sample, this clone is medium-sized. V gene TRBV6-4 combines with J gene TRBJ2-1; 9 nucleotides line up with TRBD2. V lost 2 bases, J lost 8 bases, and 7 bases stayed unmatched. The CDR3 has 15 amino acids. CDR1 and CDR2 (germline): MRHNA, SNTAGT. The CDR3 sequence: CASSDDAGGQDEQFF. CDR3 DNA: TGTGCCAGCAGTGACGACGCGGGAGGGCAGGATGAGCAGTTCTTC.

Only one count was recorded for this clone. The rearrangement links TRBV28 to TRBJ1-2; 7 nucleotides match TRBD1. The germline gives CDR1 MDHEN, CDR2 SYDVKM. The V gene end was trimmed by 5 bases and the J gene end by 4 bases; junction bases not matched to a gene: 4. The CDR3 sequence is 13 residues long. CDR3 coding DNA: TGTGCCAGCAGTAAACAGGGGATCTATGGCTACACCTTC. Protein: CASSKQGIYGYTF.

This chain joins TRBV6-1 and TRBJ1-2; D call uncertain. The germline V gene encodes CDR1 MNHNS and CDR2 SASEGT. CDR3 length equals 12 residues. Trimming removed 3 bases from V and 3 bases from J, with 5 bases in between. CDR3 sequence (DNA): TGTGCCAGCAGTGACATATACTATGGCTACACCTTC. Translation: CASSDIYYGYTF.

The J gene is TRBJ1-3, the V gene TRBV7-2; D not certain. Per the germline V gene, CDR1 is SGHTA and CDR2 is FQGNSA. The length of the CDR3 is 18 residues. Trimming left V 2 bases short and J 4 bases short, with 21 bases between. CDR3 region: CASSLRRGQAFEGNTIYF. CDR3 nucleotides: TGTGCCAGCAGCTTAAGGCGCGGGCAGGCTTTCGAAGGAAACACCATATATTTT.

The chain uses TRBV7-2 and TRBJ2-7; 8 nucleotides align to TRBD1. There are 17 residues in the CDR3. The ends lost 0 bases at V and 0 bases at J; junction bases unmatched: 7. Per germline, CDR1 SGHTA and CDR2 FQGNSA. CDR3: CASSLAGGQALSYEQYF. In DNA form, the CDR3 reads TGTGCCAGCAGCTTAGCGGGGGGACAGGCTCTCTCCTACGAGCAGTACTTC.

This clone came up a few times. The chain links TRBV9 to TRBJ2-5, with D maybe TRBD2 (5 bases). Between the trimmed V and J ends, which lost 0 bases and 4 bases, there was a span of 10 bases. Germline V gene data show CDR1 as SGDLS and CDR2 as YYNGEE. The CDR3 sequence is 14 residues long. The CDR3 spells CASSVEGRGETQYF. CDR3 coding DNA: TGTGCCAGCAGCGTAGAGGGCCGGGGAGAGACCCAGTACTTC.

On this clone: This likely reflects a read error, since a far larger clone is one base away. This specimen includes other DNA sequences encoding the same CDR3. The chain employs TRBV2 and TRBJ2-2, with TRBD2 as a possible D gene (6 bases). The CDR3 is 11 residues long. Germline CDR1 and CDR2: SNHLY and FYNNEI. Written as DNA, the CDR3 is TGTGCCAGCACCCCTTGGGGGGAGCTGTTTTTC. Translated: CASTPWGELFF. Using reference TRBV2 and TRBJ2-2 for the parts outside the CDR3, the full variable domain is EPEVTQTPSHQVTQMGQEVILRCVPISNHLYFYWYRQILGQKVEFLVSFYNNEISEKSEIFDDQFSVERPDGSNFTLKIRSTKLEDSAMYFCASTPWGELFFGEGSRLTVL.

This clone showed up many times. The chain carries TRBV28 and TRBJ1-5; 10 positions agree with TRBD1. The CDR3 covers 14 residues. The V gene's germline CDR1 is MDHEN and CDR2 SYDVKM. The junction had 5 bases not matched to a gene; V was cut back by 5 bases and J by 7 bases. The CDR3 coding sequence is TGTGCCAGCAGTCGGGACAGGGGTAGGCAGCCCCAGCATTTT. As protein: CASSRDRGRQPQHF.

The genes are TRBV7-2 and TRBJ1-3, with D possibly TRBD1 on 5 matching bases. The CDR3 totals 15 residues. Looked up from germline, CDR1 is SGHTA and CDR2 is FQGNSA. V was trimmed by 4 bases and J by 0 bases, leaving 10 bases between them. CDR3 loop: CASSSGGDSGNTIYF. The CDR3 bases are TGTGCCAGCAGCTCCGGGGGGGACTCTGGAAACACCATATATTTT.

This clone was detected once. The chain has TRBV6-5 and TRBJ2-3; TRBD2 agrees at 9 bases. CDR1 and CDR2 (germline): MNHEY, SVGAGI. Unmatched junction bases numbered 7, after V lost 6 bases and J lost 3 bases. This CDR3 has 15 amino acids. In nucleotides, the CDR3 is TGTGCCAGCAGCCCGACTAGCGGCTATACAGATACGCAGTATTTT. This codes for CASSPTSGYTDTQYF.

The V and J genes are TRBV6-5 and TRBJ2-7; 8 bases line up with TRBD1. The CDR3 runs 14 residues. The J segment lost 7 bases and the V segment lost 5 bases, leaving 10 bases of the junction unmatched. From germline, CDR1 is MNHEY and CDR2 SVGAGI. CDR3 protein: CASSDRQGAGEQYF. The CDR3 DNA reads as TGTGCCAGCAGTGACAGGCAGGGGGCCGGGGAGCAGTACTTC.

Points on this clone: A far bigger clonotype differs at one base, so this is likely a read error. The chain combines TRBV20-1 with TRBJ2-7; D gene uncertain. The germline V gene encodes CDR1 DFQATT and CDR2 SNEGSKA (reference sequence). The CDR3 totals 10 residues. The germline V and J ends were trimmed by 6 bases and 6 bases, with 9 bases remaining between them. CDR3 region: CSALGCEQYF. The CDR3 DNA reads TGCAGTGCCTTAGGGTGCGAGCAGTACTTC.

This clone came up once. The chain has TRBV6-1 and TRBJ1-1, with D possibly TRBD1 on 5 matching bases. Deletions cut 6 bases from V and 7 bases from J, with 15 bases between. The CDR3 extends over 13 amino acids. CDR1 and CDR2 (germline): MNHNS, SASEGT. The DNA for the CDR3 is TGTGCCAGCAGCCGATTGGCGGGGGATGAAGCTTTCTTT. Protein: CASSRLAGDEAFF.

Regarding this clone: A read error likely explains this, since a far larger clone differs by one base. Other DNA sequences in the sample encode the same CDR3. The rearrangement joins TRBV4-1 to TRBJ2-1, with TRBD2 as a possible D gene (5 bases). V was trimmed by 0 bases and J by 8 bases, leaving 17 bases between them. This CDR3 region has 16 residues. The germline gives CDR1 MGHRA, CDR2 YSYEKL. This chain's CDR3 is CASSQDFPLRVHEQFF. The CDR3 DNA is TGCGCCAGCAGCCAAGATTTCCCTTTGAGGGTCCATGAGCAGTTCTTC.

The CDR3 reads CASSVGQFQETQYF. Written as DNA, the CDR3 is TGTGCCAGTAGTGTAGGACAGTTCCAAGAGACCCAGTACTTC. The chain has TRBV19 and TRBJ2-5; perhaps TRBD1 as D (6 bases). Trimming removed 5 bases from V and 1 base from J, with 11 bases in between. This CDR3 spans 14 amino acids. Germline CDR1 is LNHDA and CDR2 is SQIVND (reference sequence).

In its sample, this clone was seen many times. The chain uses TRBV28 and TRBJ2-7; 7 bases are shared with TRBD1. CDR3 length equals 14 residues. Trimming cost V 2 bases and J 2 bases; bases outside gene matches: 3. Germline CDR1 is MDHEN and CDR2 is SYDVKM. CDR3 protein: CASSLIGGPYEQYF. CDR3 sequence (DNA): TGTGCCAGCAGTTTAATAGGGGGCCCCTACGAGCAGTACTTC.

As concerns this clone: The junction departs from germline at one end; a sequencing error may be responsible. The V gene is TRBV5-5, the J gene TRBJ2-7, with 7 bases lining up with TRBD2. The CDR3 has 17 amino acids. Germline CDR1 is SGHKS and CDR2 is YYEKEE (reference sequence). The DNA of the CDR3 is TGCGCCAGCAGCCAAGGAGCGGGCAGCGGGGTCCGCTACGAGCAGTACTTC. This encodes CASSQGAGSGVRYEQYF.